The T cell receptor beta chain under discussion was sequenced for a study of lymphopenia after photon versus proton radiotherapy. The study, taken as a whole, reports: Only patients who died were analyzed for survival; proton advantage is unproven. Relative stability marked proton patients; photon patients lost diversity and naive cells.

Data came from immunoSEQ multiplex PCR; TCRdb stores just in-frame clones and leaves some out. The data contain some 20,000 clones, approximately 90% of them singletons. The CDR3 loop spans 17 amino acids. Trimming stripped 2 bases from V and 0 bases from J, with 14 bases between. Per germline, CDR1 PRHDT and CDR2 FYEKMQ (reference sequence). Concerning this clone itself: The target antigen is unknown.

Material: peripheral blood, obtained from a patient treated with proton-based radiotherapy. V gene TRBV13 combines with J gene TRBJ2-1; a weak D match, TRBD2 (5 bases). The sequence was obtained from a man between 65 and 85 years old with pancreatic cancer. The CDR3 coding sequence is TGTGCCAGCAGCTTATGGGTCGGGATGAGCTCCTACAATGAGCAGTTCTTC. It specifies CASSLWVGMSSYNEQFF.